The T cell receptor beta chain under discussion was sequenced for a study of regulatory T cells in long-lasting Graves disease. Findings and limits, study-wide: Newly diagnosed patients shared 950 to 1,000 public clonotypes; persistent patients shared under 3,000. Persistent disease preferred TRBV28, TRBJ1-2 and TRBJ2-5.

This clonotype has just a few counts. The antigen is unknown. A read error is possible here, since a much larger clone lies one base away. Construction of the TCR beta libraries employed iRepertoire HTBI primers in conjunction with Arm-PCR of CDR3 regions. TCRdb reanalysed the multiplex PCR reads using MiXCR and keeps one entry per CDR3 protein. Found here are about 450,000 distinct CDR3 sequences, about 15% of them singletons; the top ten hold around 11%. Time point: newly diagnosed GD, antithyroid drugs for less than 3 months. Preparation of the TCR library used RNA extracted from PBMCs. This CDR3 region has 13 residues. Germline CDR1 reads DFQATT; CDR2 reads SNEGSKA (reference sequence). Separately, the same data were catalogued under a study of T cells in Graves' hyperthyroidism and ophthalmopathy.

Sequenced material: peripheral blood mononuclear cells (PBMCs), taken at new diagnosis, from a patient treated with antithyroid drugs. The V and J genes are TRBV20-1 and TRBJ1-1; a possible D gene is TRBD1 (6 bases). This sequence was found in a woman in her 30s with Graves disease. The CDR3 DNA reads TGCAGTGCTAGGGCATTACAGGGTCTTGAAGTTTTCTTT. Protein: CSARALQGLEVFF.